These 25 T cell receptor beta chains were sequenced from one sample in a study of cytomegalovirus exposure and HLA in healthy donors. The study ran its PCR with 60 Vbeta and 13 Jbeta primers. Data came from immunoSEQ multiplex PCR; TCRdb stores just in-frame clones and leaves some out. The sample records under 300,000 clones, around 80% being singletons. The sample comprised PBMCs. The receptors originated from a woman aged 55-69 years in good health and CMV-seropositive.

V and J are TRBV9 and TRBJ1-5; 8 bases align to TRBD1. The trim removed 4 bases at V and 1 base at J, leaving 7 bases unmatched. Germline-derived CDR1 and CDR2 are SGDLS and YYNGEE. The CDR3 spans 16 residues. In DNA form, the CDR3 reads TGTGCCAGCAGCCTCCCCGGACAGGGAAGCAATCAGCCCCAGCATTTT. Protein sequence: CASSLPGQGSNQPQHF.

The chain couples TRBV19 to TRBJ2-7; 13 nucleotides match TRBD2. With 4 bases clipped from V and 2 bases from J, the junction kept 5 bases outside the gene matches. The CDR3 is 16 amino acids. CDR1 and CDR2 (germline): LNHDA, SQIVND (reference sequence). CDR3: CASSRSGTSGTYEQYF. The CDR3, as DNA: TGTGCCAGTAGTAGAAGCGGGACTAGCGGGACCTACGAGCAGTACTTC.

This clone has only one observation. J is TRBJ1-2 and V is TRBV9; 8 nucleotides line up with TRBD1. CDR1 is SGDLS, CDR2 YYNGEE, per germline. V trimming: 4 bases; J trimming: 2 bases; junction bases outside the gene matches: 7. This CDR3 contains 15 residues. In nucleotides, the CDR3 is TGTGCCAGCAGCACCCTGACAGGGGTAAACTATGGCTACACCTTC. Translating it yields CASSTLTGVNYGYTF.

The gene calls are TRBV10-3 and TRBJ2-7, with 9 bases aligning to TRBD1. The V gene's germline CDR1 is ENHRY and CDR2 SYGVKD. The CDR3 length is 16 residues. The ends lost 5 bases at V and 3 bases at J; junction bases unmatched: 11. DNA of the CDR3: TGTGCCATCAGTCCCGGGACAGGGAATTATGACTACGAGCAGTACTTC. Its protein product is CAISPGTGNYDYEQYF.

The chain carries TRBV5-1 and TRBJ2-2; maybe TRBD1 (6 bases). Germline V gene data show CDR1 as SGHRS and CDR2 as YFSETQ. V was trimmed by 7 bases and J by 3 bases, leaving 7 bases between them. CDR3 length equals 12 residues. CDR3 protein: CASGGDTGELFF. CDR3 coding DNA: TGCGCCAGCGGGGGCGACACCGGGGAGCTGTTTTTT.

The chain couples TRBV2 to TRBJ2-7; 7 positions match TRBD2. This CDR3 comprises 14 residues. With 4 bases clipped from V and 1 base from J, the junction kept 4 bases outside the gene matches. Germline CDR1 reads SNHLY; CDR2 reads FYNNEI. The CDR3 loop reads CASSGGRGSYEQYF. The CDR3 bases are TGTGCCAGCAGTGGCGGGAGAGGGTCCTACGAGCAGTACTTC. The full variable domain, completed using reference TRBV2 and TRBJ2-7, is EPEVTQTPSHQVTQMGQEVILRCVPISNHLYFYWYRQILGQKVEFLVSFYNNEISEKSEIFDDQFSVERPDGSNFTLKIRSTKLEDSAMYFCASSGGRGSYEQYFGPGTRLTVT.

The V gene is TRBV6-6, the J gene TRBJ2-7; 8 nucleotides match TRBD2. Per germline, CDR1 MNHNY and CDR2 SVGAGI (reference sequence). The CDR3 consists of 15 residues. The CDR3 DNA follows: TGTGTCACCTCAGGGGCGGGAGGTTACTCCTACGAGCAGTACTTC. Encoded protein: CVTSGAGGYSYEQYF.

This clone was seen once. The chain uses TRBV5-4 and TRBJ1-4; D is unresolved. Germline assignment: CDR1 SGHNT and CDR2 YYREEE (reference sequence). The CDR3 spans 15 residues. Trimming took 0 bases from V and 8 from J, leaving 14 bases between them. Here the CDR3 DNA reads TGTGCCAGCAGCTTGGCCCGCGGTGGTCAGGAAAAACTGTTTTTT. Its translation is CASSLARGGQEKLFF.

The rearrangement links TRBV4-1 to TRBJ2-1; TRBD2 aligns across 9 bases. The V gene end was trimmed by 7 bases and the J gene end by 7 bases; junction bases not matched to a gene: 5. The length of the CDR3 is 13 residues. Germline CDR1 MGHRA, CDR2 YSYEKL. The CDR3 DNA reads as TGCGCCAGCAAGGCGGGAGGGCCGAATGAGCAGTTCTTC. This codes for CASKAGGPNEQFF.

This clone was detected once. The chain links TRBV10-3 to TRBJ1-2; TRBD1 matches at 7 bases. Germline V gene data show CDR1 as ENHRY and CDR2 as SYGVKD. Trimming at V came to 3 bases and at J to 9 bases, leaving 19 bases not matched to a gene. The CDR3 length is 17 residues. The CDR3 here is CAISEVQRTGRGWSYTF. CDR3 nucleotide sequence: TGTGCCATCAGTGAAGTTCAGAGGACAGGACGGGGTTGGAGCTACACCTTC.

The chain combines TRBV7-2 with TRBJ1-1; D possibly corresponds to TRBD1 (6 bases). CDR3 length equals 15 residues. The V gene lost 1 base and the J gene lost 0 bases, with 9 bases spanning the gap. Per the germline V gene, CDR1 is SGHTA and CDR2 is FQGNSA. The CDR3 region is CASSLVAGVNTEAFF. CDR3 coding DNA: TGTGCCAGCAGCTTAGTTGCAGGGGTGAACACTGAAGCTTTCTTT. Filled out from reference TRBV7-2 and TRBJ1-1, the complete variable domain reads GAGVSQSPSNKVTEKGKDVELRCDPISGHTALYWYRQSLGQGLEFLIYFQGNSAPDKSGLPSDRFSAERTGGSVSTLTIQRTQQEDSAVYLCASSLVAGVNTEAFFGQGTRLTVV.

The rearrangement uses TRBV18 and TRBJ2-7; 9 nucleotides match TRBD1. This CDR3 region has 17 residues. Germline V gene lookup returns CDR1 KGHSH and CDR2 LQKENI. Germline trimming cut 3 bases from V and 4 bases from J; bases unmatched to any gene: 13. The CDR3 nucleotides read TGTGCCAGCTCACCCCCCTTTGTGGACAGGGGATTGTACGAGCAGTACTTC. This gives the protein CASSPPFVDRGLYEQYF.

CDR3 DNA sequence: TGCAGCGTTGGGGGCGGAAACTATGGCTACACCTTC. Translated: CSVGGGNYGYTF. The rearrangement joins TRBV29-1 to TRBJ1-2; D may be TRBD1 (5 bases). CDR1 is SQVTM and CDR2 is ANQGSEA in the germline V gene. V gave up 4 bases and J gave up 2 bases, with 8 bases separating them. The CDR3 is 12 residues long.

This clone was observed a single time. This chain joins TRBV15 and TRBJ2-5; unclear D gene. The end of the DNA aligns better with TRBJ2-7, so the J call may be wrong. The V gene's germline CDR1 is LNHNV and CDR2 YYDKDF (reference sequence). The CDR3 is 14 amino acids. The CDR3 reads CATSRDQFTYEQYF. Here the CDR3 DNA reads TGTGCCACCAGCAGAGACCAATTCACCTACGAGCAGTACTTC.

The chain joins TRBV18 to TRBJ2-7, with D unresolved. There are 14 residues in the CDR3. V was cut by 0 bases and J by 2 bases, with 8 bases left in between. Germline V gives CDR1 KGHSH, CDR2 LQKENI. The CDR3 DNA is TGTGCCAGCTCACCACCGCCAGGAACCTACGAGCAGTACTTC. Translating it yields CASSPPPGTYEQYF.

This chain links TRBV7-9 with TRBJ2-1; D is unresolved. The CDR3 spans 14 residues. CDR1 and CDR2 from the germline V gene are SEHNR and FQNEAQ (reference sequence). CDR3 bases: TGTTCCATCCTCCGGAGTGATTTTTACAATGAGCAGTTCTTC. Protein product: CSILRSDFYNEQFF. The whole variable domain, filled in from reference TRBV7-9 and TRBJ2-1, reads DTGVSQNPRHKITKRGQNVTFRCDPISEHNRLYWYRQTLGQGPEFLTYFQNEAQLEKSRLLSDRFSAERPKGSFSTLEIQRTEQGDSAMYLCSILRSDFYNEQFFGPGTRLTVL.

V gene TRBV19 combines with J gene TRBJ1-1; TRBD1 matches at 7 bases. Trimming removed 7 bases from V and 11 bases from J; junction bases left unmatched: 7. The length of the CDR3 is 11 residues. CDR1 LNHDA and CDR2 SQIVND come from the germline V gene (reference sequence). In DNA form, the CDR3 reads TGTGCCAGTACCCCCGGGACAGACGCTTTCTTT. Translation gives CASTPGTDAFF.

This chain joins TRBV7-9 and TRBJ1-1; 8 bases align to TRBD1. Trimming removed 4 bases from V and 1 base from J; junction bases left unmatched: 2. Germline values: CDR1 SEHNR, CDR2 FQNEAQ (reference sequence). CDR3 length: 14 amino acids. The CDR3 loop is CASSSDRANTEAFF. The CDR3 DNA reads TGTGCCAGCAGCTCGGACAGGGCGAACACTGAAGCTTTCTTT.

The chain carries TRBV11-2 and TRBJ1-1; 9 bases fit TRBD1. The ends lost 4 bases at V and 1 base at J; junction bases unmatched: 4. The CDR3 spans 15 residues. The germline gives CDR1 SGHAT, CDR2 FQNNGV. The CDR3 nucleotides are TGTGCCAGCAGCTCCCGGGACAGGGCGAACACTGAAGCTTTCTTT. Its protein product is CASSSRDRANTEAFF.

V usage is TRBV4-1 and J usage is TRBJ2-3, with TRBD1 identical over 7 bases. The CDR3 consists of 14 residues. V was clipped by 3 bases and J by 4 bases; unmatched bases: 4. Looked up from germline, CDR1 is MGHRA and CDR2 is YSYEKL. The DNA of the CDR3 is TGCGCCAGCAGCCATGGACAGGCGGCAGATACGCAGTATTTT. Protein product: CASSHGQAADTQYF.

This clone has only one observation. The V gene is TRBV4-1, the J gene TRBJ1-1, with D perhaps TRBD1 (5 bases). The CDR3 extends over 16 amino acids. Germline loops: CDR1 MGHRA, CDR2 YSYEKL. V lost 3 bases and J lost 1, with 15 bases in between. The CDR3 sequence: CASSQWGGPGNTEAFF. In DNA, the CDR3 is TGCGCCAGCAGCCAGTGGGGCGGCCCAGGGAACACTGAAGCTTTCTTT.

The rearrangement joins TRBV7-6 to TRBJ1-1, with unresolved D. The CDR3 is 13 residues long. In germline, CDR1 is SGHVS, CDR2 FNYEAQ. Trimming shortened V by 1 base and J by 1 base, and 4 bases separated the two germline ends. The CDR3, as DNA: TGTGCCAGCAGCTTAGATAAGAACACTGAAGCTTTCTTT. Translating gives CASSLDKNTEAFF.

This clone was observed a few times. This sequence joins TRBV29-1 and TRBJ2-7; 8 bases align to TRBD1. This CDR3 spans 12 amino acids. Germline V lookup: CDR1 SQVTM, CDR2 ANQGSEA. The ends lost 6 bases at V and 2 bases at J; junction bases unmatched: 3. The CDR3 sequence is CSVRTGPYEQYF. CDR3 coding DNA: TGCAGCGTCCGGACAGGGCCCTACGAGCAGTACTTC.

The chain employs TRBV11-2 and TRBJ2-3; 9 positions match TRBD2. The CDR3 loop spans 13 amino acids. The V gene's germline CDR1 is SGHAT and CDR2 FQNNGV. Trimming at V came to 6 bases and at J to 14 bases, leaving 12 bases not matched to a gene. Here the CDR3 reads CASSHSGRGAAYF. CDR3 coding DNA: TGTGCCAGCAGTCATAGCGGGAGAGGGGCCGCGTATTTT.

The chain uses TRBV28 and TRBJ2-1; 10 bases map to TRBD2. Germline V gives CDR1 MDHEN, CDR2 SYDVKM. V was pared by 2 bases and J by 6 bases, with 16 bases of the junction left unmatched. The CDR3 spans 19 residues. Written as DNA, the CDR3 is TGTGCCAGCAGTTTAACGGGGCTAGCGGGAGTCCGGGGGACCAATGAGCAGTTCTTC. It is translated as CASSLTGLAGVRGTNEQFF. Full variable domain (remainder filled in from reference TRBV28 and TRBJ2-1): DVKVTQSSRYLVKRTGEKVFLECVQDMDHENMFWYRQDPGLGLRLIYFSYDVKMKEKGDIPEGYSVSREKKERFSLILESASTNQTSMYLCASSLTGLAGVRGTNEQFFGPGTRLTVL.